The subject of this entry is one T cell receptor (beta chain). Per the germline V gene, CDR1 is SEHNR and CDR2 is FQNEAQ (reference sequence). CDR3 length: 14 amino acids. Trimming took 5 bases from V and 4 from J, leaving 14 bases between them. The sample belongs to a study of blood T cell repertoires in COVID-19. At the level of the study: There were acute and convalescent COVID-19 samples, and they came from the United States, Italy and Spain. From T cells, B-cell-depleted T cells, or PBMCs came the material, which was cDNA or gDNA.

As originally analysed: How many nucleated cells were present was estimated from reference gene primer amplification. Clones were sequenced by immunoSEQ multiplex PCR, and TCRdb holds only the in-frame ones, with some missing. That table gives V, J and clone size, and the DNA gave D and trimming. The sample has under 300,000 clones; approximately 80% are singletons. The rearrangement uses TRBV7-9 and TRBJ1-1, with D maybe TRBD1 (6 bases). Sequenced: peripheral blood. This receptor was obtained from a man aged 35-49 years who had recovered from COVID-19. CDR3 residues: CASSPQGGGTEAFF. CDR3 DNA sequence: TGTGCCAGCAGCCCCCAAGGGGGGGGCACTGAAGCTTTCTTT.